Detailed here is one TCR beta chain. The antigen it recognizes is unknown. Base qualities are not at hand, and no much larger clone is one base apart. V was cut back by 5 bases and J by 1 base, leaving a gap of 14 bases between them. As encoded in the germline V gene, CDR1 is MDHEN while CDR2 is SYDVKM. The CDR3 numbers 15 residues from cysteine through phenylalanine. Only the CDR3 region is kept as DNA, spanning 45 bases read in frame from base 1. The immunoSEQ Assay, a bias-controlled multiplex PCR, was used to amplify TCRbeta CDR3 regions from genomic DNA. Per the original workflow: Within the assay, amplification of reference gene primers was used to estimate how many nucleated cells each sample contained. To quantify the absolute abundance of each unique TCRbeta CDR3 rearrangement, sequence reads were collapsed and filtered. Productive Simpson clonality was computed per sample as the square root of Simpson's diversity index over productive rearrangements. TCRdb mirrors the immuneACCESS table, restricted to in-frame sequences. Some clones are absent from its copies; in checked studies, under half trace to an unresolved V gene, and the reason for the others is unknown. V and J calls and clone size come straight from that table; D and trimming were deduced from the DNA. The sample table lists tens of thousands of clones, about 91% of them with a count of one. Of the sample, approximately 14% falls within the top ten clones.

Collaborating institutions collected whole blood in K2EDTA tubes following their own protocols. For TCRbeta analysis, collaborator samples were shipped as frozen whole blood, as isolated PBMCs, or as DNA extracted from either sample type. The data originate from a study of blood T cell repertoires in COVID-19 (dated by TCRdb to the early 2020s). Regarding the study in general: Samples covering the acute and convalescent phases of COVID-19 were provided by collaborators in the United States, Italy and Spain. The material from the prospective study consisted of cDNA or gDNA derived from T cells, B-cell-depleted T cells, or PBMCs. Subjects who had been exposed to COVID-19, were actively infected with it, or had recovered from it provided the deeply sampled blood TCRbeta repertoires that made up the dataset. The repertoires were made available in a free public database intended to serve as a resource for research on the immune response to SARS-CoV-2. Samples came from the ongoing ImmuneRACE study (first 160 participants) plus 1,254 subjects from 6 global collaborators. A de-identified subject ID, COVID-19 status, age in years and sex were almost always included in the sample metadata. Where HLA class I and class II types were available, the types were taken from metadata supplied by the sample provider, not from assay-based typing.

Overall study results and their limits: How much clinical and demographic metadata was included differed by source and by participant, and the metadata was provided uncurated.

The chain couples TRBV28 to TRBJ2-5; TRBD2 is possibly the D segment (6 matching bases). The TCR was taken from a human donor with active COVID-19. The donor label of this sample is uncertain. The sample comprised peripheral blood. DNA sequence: TGTGCCAGCAGTCCAGCCGGGACTTCCCAAGAGACCCAGTACTTC. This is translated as CASSPAGTSQETQYF. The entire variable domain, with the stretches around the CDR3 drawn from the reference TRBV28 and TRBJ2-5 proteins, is DVKVTQSSRYLVKRTGEKVFLECVQDMDHENMFWYRQDPGLGLRLIYFSYDVKMKEKGDIPEGYSVSREKKERFSLILESASTNQTSMYLCASSPAGTSQETQYFGPGTRLLVL.